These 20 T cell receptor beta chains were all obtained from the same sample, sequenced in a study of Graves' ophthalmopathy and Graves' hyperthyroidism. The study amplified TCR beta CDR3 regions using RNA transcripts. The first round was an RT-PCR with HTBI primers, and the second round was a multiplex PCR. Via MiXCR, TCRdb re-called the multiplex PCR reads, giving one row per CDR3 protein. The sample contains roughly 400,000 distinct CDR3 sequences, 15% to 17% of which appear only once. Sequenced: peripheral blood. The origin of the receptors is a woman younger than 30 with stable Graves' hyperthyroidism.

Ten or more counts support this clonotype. The CDR3 spells CASTPIQQNHYGYTF. The CDR3 coding sequence is TGTGCCAGCACGCCAATTCAACAGAACCACTATGGCTACACCTTC. The rearrangement links TRBV7-9 to TRBJ1-2, with D unclear. Germline values: CDR1 SEHNR, CDR2 FQNEAQ (reference sequence). V lost 7 bases and J lost 3, with 18 bases in between. The CDR3 is made up of 15 amino acids.

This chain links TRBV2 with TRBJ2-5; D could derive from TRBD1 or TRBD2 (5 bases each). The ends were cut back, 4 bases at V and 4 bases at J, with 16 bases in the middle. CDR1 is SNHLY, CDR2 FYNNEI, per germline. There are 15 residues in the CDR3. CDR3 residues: CASSANGAQGETQYF. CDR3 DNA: TGTGCCAGCAGTGCCAACGGGGCCCAGGGAGAGACCCAGTACTTC.

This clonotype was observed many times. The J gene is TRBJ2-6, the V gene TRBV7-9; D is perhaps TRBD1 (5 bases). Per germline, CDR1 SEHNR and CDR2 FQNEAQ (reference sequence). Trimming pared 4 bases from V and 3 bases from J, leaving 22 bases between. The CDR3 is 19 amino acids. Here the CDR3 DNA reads TGTGCCAGCAGCTCAATTTTTAACCCCGACAGAAGTGGGGCCAACGTCCTGACTTTC. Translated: CASSSIFNPDRSGANVLTF.

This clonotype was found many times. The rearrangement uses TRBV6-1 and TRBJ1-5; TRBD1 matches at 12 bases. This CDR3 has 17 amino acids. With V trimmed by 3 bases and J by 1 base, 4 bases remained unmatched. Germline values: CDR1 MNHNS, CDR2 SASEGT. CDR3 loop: CASSEGTGGRSNQPQHF. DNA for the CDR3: TGTGCCAGCAGTGAGGGGACAGGGGGCCGCAGCAATCAGCCCCAGCATTTT.

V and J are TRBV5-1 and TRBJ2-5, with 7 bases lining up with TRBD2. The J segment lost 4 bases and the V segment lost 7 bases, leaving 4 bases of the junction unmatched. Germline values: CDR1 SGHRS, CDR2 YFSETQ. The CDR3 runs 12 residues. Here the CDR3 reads CASAPGGETQYF. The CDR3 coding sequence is TGCGCCAGCGCCCCGGGGGGAGAGACCCAGTACTTC.

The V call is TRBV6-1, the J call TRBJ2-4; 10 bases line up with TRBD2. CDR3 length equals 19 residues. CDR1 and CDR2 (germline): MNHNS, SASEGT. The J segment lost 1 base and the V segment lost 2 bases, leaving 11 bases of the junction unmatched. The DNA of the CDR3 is TGTGCCAGCAGTGAAATTTCGCTAGCGGGGGCCGGGGCCAAAAACATTCAGTACTTC. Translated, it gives CASSEISLAGAGAKNIQYF.

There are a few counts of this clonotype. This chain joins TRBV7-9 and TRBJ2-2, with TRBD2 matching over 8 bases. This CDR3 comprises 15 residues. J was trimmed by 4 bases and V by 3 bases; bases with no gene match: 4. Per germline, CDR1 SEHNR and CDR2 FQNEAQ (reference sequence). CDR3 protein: CASSFGGAPTGELFF. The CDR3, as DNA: TGTGCCAGCAGCTTCGGGGGGGCGCCCACCGGGGAGCTGTTTTTT.

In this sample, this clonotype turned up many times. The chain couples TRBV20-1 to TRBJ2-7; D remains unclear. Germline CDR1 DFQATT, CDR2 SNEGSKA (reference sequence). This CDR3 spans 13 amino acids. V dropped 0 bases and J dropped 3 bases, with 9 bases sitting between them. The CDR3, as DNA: TGCAGTGCTAGAGATCGCTTTTTCTACGAGCAGTACTTC. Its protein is CSARDRFFYEQYF.

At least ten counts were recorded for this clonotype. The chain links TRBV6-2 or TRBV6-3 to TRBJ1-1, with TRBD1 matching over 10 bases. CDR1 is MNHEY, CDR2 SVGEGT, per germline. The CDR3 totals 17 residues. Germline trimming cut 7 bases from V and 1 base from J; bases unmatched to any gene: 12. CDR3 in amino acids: CASTFEAGQGTNTEAFF. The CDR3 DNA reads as TGTGCCAGCACCTTCGAAGCGGGACAGGGGACGAACACTGAAGCTTTCTTT.

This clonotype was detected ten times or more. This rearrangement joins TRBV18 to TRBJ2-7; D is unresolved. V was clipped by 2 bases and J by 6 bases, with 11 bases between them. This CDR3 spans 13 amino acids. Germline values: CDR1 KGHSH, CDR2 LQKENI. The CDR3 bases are TGTGCCAGCTCACCATCCACAACCCTCGAGCAGTACTTC. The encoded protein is CASSPSTTLEQYF.

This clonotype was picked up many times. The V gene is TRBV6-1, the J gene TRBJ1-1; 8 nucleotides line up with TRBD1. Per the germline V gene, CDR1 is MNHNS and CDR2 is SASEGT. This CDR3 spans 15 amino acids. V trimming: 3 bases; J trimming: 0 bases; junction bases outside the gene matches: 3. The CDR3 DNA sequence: TGTGCCAGCAGTGAGAGACAGGGGATGAACACTGAAGCTTTCTTT. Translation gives CASSERQGMNTEAFF.

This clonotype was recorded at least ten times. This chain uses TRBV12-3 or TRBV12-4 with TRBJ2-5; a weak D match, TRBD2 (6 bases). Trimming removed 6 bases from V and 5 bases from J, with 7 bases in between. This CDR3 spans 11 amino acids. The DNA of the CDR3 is TGTGCCAGCAGCGGAGGGGAGACCCAGTACTTC. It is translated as CASSGGETQYF.

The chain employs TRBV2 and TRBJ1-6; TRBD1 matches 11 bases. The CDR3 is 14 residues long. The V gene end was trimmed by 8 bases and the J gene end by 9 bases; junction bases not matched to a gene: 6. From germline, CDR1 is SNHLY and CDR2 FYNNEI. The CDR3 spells CASEEGTGGSPLHF. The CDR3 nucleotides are TGTGCCAGCGAGGAAGGGACAGGGGGTTCACCCCTCCACTTT.

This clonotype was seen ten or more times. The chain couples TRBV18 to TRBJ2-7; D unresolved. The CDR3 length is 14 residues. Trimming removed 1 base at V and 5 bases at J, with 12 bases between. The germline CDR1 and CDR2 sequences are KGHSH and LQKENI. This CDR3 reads CASSPQMGGHEQYF. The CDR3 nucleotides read TGTGCCAGCTCACCACAAATGGGTGGCCACGAGCAGTACTTC.

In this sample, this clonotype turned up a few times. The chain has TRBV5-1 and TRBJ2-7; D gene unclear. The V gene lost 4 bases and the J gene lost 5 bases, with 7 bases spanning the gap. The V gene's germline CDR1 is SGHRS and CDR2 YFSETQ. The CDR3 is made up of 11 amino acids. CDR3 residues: CASSAEDEQYF. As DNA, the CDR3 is TGCGCCAGCAGCGCCGAGGACGAGCAGTACTTC.

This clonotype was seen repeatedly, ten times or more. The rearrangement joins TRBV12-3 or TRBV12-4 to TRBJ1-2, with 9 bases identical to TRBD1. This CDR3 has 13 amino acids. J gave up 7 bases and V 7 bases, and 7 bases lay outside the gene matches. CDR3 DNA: TGTGCCAGCACCTCGGGACAGGGCCGTGGCTACACCTTC. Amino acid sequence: CASTSGQGRGYTF.

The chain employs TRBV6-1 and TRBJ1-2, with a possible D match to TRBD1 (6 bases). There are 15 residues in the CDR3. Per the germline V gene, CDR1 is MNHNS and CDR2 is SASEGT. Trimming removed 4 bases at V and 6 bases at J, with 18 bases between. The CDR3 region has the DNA TGTGCCAGCAGTGGGGGGGCTCGAGTGTGGGATGGCTACACCTTC. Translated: CASSGGARVWDGYTF.

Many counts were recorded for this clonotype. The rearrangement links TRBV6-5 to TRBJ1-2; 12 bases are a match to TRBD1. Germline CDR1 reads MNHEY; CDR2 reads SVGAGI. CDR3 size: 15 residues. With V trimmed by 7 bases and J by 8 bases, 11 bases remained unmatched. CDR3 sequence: CASIPPGQGAEGYTF. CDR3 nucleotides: TGTGCCAGCATCCCGCCGGGACAGGGGGCAGAGGGCTACACCTTC.

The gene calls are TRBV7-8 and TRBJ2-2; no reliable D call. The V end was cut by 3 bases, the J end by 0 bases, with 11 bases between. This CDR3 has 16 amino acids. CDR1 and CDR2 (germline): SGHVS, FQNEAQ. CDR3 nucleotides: TGTGCCAGCAGCTTCGAGACATATCCGAACACCGGGGAGCTGTTTTTT. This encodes CASSFETYPNTGELFF.

CDR3 nucleotide sequence: TGTGCCAGCAGCGCCGGGACCTCCGAGACCCAGTACTTC. This gives the protein CASSAGTSETQYF. The chain uses TRBV6-1 and TRBJ2-5; D possibly uses TRBD1 or TRBD2 (5 bases each). Germline CDR1 and CDR2: MNHNS and SASEGT. Trimming removed 6 bases from V and 5 bases from J, with 13 bases in between. The CDR3 has 13 amino acids.